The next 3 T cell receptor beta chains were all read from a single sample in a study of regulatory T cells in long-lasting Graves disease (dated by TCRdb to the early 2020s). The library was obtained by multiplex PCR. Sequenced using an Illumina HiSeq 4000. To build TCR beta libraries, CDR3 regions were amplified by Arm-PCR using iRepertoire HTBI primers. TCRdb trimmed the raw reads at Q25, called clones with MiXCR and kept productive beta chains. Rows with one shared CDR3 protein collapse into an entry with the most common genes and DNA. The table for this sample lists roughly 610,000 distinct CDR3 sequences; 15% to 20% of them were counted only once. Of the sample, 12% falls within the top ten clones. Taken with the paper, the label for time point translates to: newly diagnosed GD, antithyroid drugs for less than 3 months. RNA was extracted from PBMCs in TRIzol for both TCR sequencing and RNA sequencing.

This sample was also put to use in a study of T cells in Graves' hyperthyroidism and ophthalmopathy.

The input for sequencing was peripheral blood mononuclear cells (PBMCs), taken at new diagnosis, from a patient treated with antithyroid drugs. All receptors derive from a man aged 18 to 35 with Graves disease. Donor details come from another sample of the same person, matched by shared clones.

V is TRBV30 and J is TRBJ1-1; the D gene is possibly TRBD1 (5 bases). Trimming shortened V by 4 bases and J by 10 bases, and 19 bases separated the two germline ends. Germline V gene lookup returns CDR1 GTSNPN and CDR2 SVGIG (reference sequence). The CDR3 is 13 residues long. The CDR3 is CAWTSVAGLIAFF. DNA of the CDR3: TGTGCCTGGACTAGTGTAGCAGGGCTCATAGCTTTCTTT.

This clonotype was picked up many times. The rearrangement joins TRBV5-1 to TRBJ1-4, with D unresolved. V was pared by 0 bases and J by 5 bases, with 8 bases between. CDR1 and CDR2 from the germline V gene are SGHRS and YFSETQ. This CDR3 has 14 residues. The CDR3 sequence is CASSLERANEKLFF. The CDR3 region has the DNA TGCGCCAGCAGCTTGGAGAGGGCAAATGAAAAACTGTTTTTT.

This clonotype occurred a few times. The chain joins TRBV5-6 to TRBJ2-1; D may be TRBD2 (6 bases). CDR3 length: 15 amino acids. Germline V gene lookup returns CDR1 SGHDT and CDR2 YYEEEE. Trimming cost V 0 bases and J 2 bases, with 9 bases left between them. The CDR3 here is CASSLATGAYNEQFF. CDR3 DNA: TGTGCCAGCAGCTTGGCGACGGGAGCCTACAATGAGCAGTTCTTC.